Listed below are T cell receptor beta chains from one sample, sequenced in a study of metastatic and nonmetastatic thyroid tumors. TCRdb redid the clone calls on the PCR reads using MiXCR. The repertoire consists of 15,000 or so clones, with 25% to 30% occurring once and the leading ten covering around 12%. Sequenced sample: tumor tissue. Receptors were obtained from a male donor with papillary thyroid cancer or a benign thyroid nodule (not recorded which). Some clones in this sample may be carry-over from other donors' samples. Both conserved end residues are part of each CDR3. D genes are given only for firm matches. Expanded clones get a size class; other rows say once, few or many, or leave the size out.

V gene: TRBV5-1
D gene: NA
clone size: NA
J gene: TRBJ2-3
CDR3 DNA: TGCGCCAGCAGCTTCACTAGGGGGGATACGCAGTATTTT
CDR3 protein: CASSFTRGDTQYF

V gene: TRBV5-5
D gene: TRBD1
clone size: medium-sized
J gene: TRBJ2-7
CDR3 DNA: TGTGCCAGCAGCCATTTCGACAGGGTAAACTACGAGCAGTACTTC
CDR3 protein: CASSHFDRVNYEQYF

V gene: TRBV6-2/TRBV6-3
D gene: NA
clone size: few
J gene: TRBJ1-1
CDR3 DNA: TGTGCCAGCAGTTACGACCAGCGAACGATGAACACTGAAGCTTTCTTT
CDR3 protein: CASSYDQRTMNTEAFF

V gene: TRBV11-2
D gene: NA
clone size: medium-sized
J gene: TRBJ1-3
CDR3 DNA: TGTGCCAGCAGCTTAAGTTACCTATCTGACACCATATATTTT
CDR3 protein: CASSLSYLSDTIYF

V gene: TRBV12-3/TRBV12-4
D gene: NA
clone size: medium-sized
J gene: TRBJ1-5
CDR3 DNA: TGTGCCAGCAGCCCAGGGGTCCAGCCCCAGCATTTT
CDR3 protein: CASSPGVQPQHF

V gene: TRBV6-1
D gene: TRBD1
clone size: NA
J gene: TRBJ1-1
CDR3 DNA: TGTGCCAGCAGGACAAGACAGGGGAACACTGAAGCTTTCTTT
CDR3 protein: CASRTRQGNTEAFF

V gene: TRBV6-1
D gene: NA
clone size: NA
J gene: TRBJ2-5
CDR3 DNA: TGTGCCAGCACCAGATTCGGGGCGGGGGCGTACCAAGAGACCCAGTACTTC
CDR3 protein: CASTRFGAGAYQETQYF

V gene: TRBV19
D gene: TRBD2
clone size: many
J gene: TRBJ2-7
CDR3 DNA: TGTGCCAGTAGTTCCAACGCCTTGACTAGCGGGAGACTCCACGAGCAGTACTTC
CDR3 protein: CASSSNALTSGRLHEQYF

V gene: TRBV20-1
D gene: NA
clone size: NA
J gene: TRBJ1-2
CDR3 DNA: TGCAGTGCTAGAGATATAAGAAGTGGGAGCTATGGCTACACCTTC
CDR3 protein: CSARDIRSGSYGYTF

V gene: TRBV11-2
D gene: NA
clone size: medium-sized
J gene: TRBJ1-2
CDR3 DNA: TGTGCCAGCAGCTTAGATGGCGGCAGACTCTATGGCTACACCTTC
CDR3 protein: CASSLDGGRLYGYTF

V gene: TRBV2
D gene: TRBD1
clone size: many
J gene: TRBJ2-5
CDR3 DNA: TGTGCCAGCAGCACCTTCGGGACAGCGCAAGAGACCCAGTACTTC
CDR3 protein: CASSTFGTAQETQYF

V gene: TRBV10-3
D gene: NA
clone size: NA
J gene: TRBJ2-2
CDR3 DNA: TGTGCCATCAGTGATCGCTATCGGGGAAACACCGGGGAGCTGTTTTTT
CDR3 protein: CAISDRYRGNTGELFF

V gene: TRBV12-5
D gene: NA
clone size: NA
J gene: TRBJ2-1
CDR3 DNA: TGTGCTAGTGGTTTTCACCTGGATCCGGAGCAGTTATTC
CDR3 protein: CASGFHLDPEQLF

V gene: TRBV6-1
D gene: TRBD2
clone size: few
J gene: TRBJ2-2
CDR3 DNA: TGTGCCAGCCGATCTAGCGGGAGTTCTGGGGAGCTGTTTTTT
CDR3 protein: CASRSSGSSGELFF

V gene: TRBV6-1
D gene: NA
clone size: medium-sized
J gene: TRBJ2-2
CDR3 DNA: TGTGCCAGCACCCCCGCGGGAATGGGCACCGGGGAGCTGTTTTTT
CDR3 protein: CASTPAGMGTGELFF

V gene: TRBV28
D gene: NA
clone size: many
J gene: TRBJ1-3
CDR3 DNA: TGTGCCACCAGCCGGACCGCCTCTGGAAACACCATATATTTT
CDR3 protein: CATSRTASGNTIYF

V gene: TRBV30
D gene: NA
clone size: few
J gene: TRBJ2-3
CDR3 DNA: TGTGCCTGTTCCCCACGGGGGGCTAGCACAGATACGCAGTATTTT
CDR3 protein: CACSPRGASTDTQYF

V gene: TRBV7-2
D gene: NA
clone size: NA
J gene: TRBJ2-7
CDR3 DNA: TGTGCCAGCAGCTTAGGCCCAGCCGCCGAGCAGTACTTC
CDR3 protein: CASSLGPAAEQYF

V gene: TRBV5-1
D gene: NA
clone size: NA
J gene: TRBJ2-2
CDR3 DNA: TGCGCCAGCAGCTTGTTCAGGGCCTTCACCGGGGAGCTGTTTTTC
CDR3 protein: CASSLFRAFTGELFF

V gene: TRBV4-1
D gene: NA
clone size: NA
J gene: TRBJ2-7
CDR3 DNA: TGCGCCAGCAGCCAAGATCAGCGGGTCCGCTACGAGCAGTACTTC
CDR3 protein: CASSQDQRVRYEQYF

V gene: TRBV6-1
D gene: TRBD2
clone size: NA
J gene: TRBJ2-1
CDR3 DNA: TGTGCCAGCAGTGGGGACTGGGGGGAGGGGGAGCAGTTCTTC
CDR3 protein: CASSGDWGEGEQFF

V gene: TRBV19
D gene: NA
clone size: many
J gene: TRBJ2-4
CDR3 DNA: TGTGCCAGTAGTATAGACCCGCGGAACATTCAGTACTTC
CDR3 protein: CASSIDPRNIQYF

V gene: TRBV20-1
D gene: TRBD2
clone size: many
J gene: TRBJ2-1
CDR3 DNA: TGCAGTCTCGAGGGGTCTAGCGGGGATCGCCGAAATGAGCAGTTCTTC
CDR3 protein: CSLEGSSGDRRNEQFF

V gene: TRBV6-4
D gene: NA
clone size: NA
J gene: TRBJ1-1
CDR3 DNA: TGTGCCAGCAGTGAGATTCCGAACACTGAAGCTTTCTTT
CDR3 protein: CASSEIPNTEAFF

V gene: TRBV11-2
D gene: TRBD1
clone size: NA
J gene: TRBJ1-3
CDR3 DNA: TGTGCCAGCAGCTTATTGGACAGGGGCCGAAACACCATATATTTT
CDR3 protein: CASSLLDRGRNTIYF

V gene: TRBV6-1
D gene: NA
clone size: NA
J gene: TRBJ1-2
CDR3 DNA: TGTGCCAGCAGCGACCAGGGCGCCCGGGCCGGCCACTATGGCTACACCTTC
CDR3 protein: CASSDQGARAGHYGYTF

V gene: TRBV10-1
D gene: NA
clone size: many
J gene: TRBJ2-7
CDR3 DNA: TGCGCCAGCAGTGAGTGCGACCTGAGGGCCCTTTATAGCGAGCAGTACTTC
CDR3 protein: CASSECDLRALYSEQYF

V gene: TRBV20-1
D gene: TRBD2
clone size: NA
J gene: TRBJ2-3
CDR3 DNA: TGCAGTGCCGGACTAGGGTCAGATACGCAGTATTTT
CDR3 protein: CSAGLGSDTQYF

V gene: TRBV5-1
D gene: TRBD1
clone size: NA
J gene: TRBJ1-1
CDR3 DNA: TGCGCCAGCAGCCCCAACACAGGGGGAAGCACTGAAGCTTTCTTT
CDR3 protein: CASSPNTGGSTEAFF

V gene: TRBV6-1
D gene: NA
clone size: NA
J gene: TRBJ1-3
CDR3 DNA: TGTGCCAGCAGCCCCCACCTGCCCGGATCTGGAAACACCATATATTTT
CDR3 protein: CASSPHLPGSGNTIYF

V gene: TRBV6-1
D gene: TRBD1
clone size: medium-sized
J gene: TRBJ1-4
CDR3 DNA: TGTGCCAGCAGTGAACCCGACAGGGGAGAGGAAAAACTGTTTTTT
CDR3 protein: CASSEPDRGEEKLFF

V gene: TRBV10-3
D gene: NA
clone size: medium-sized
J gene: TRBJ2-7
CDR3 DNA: TGTGCCACCGGAACCGTCGTGTACGAGCAGTACTTC
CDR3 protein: CATGTVVYEQYF

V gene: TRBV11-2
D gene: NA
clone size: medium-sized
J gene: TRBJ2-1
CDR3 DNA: TGTGCCAGCAGCCCCCGGAGGCTCGGTGAGCAGTTCTTC
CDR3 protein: CASSPRRLGEQFF

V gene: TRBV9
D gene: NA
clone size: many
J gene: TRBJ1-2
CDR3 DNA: TGTGCCAGCAGCCCGGGGTCTGGGAACTATGGCTACACCTTC
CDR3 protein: CASSPGSGNYGYTF

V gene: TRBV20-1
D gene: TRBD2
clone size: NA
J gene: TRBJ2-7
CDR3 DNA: TGCAGTGCTGGGACTATCGGGAGTTCCTACGAGCAGTACTTC
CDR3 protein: CSAGTIGSSYEQYF

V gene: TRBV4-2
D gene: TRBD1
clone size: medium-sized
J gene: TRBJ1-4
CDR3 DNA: TGTGCCAGCAGCCAATCCGGGACAGGGCCCAAAAAACTGTTTTTT
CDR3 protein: CASSQSGTGPKKLFF

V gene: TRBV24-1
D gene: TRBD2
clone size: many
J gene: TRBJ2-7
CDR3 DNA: TGTGCCACCAGTGGGGGGGGAGGGCCAGGTTACGAGCAGTACTTC
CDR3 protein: CATSGGGGPGYEQYF